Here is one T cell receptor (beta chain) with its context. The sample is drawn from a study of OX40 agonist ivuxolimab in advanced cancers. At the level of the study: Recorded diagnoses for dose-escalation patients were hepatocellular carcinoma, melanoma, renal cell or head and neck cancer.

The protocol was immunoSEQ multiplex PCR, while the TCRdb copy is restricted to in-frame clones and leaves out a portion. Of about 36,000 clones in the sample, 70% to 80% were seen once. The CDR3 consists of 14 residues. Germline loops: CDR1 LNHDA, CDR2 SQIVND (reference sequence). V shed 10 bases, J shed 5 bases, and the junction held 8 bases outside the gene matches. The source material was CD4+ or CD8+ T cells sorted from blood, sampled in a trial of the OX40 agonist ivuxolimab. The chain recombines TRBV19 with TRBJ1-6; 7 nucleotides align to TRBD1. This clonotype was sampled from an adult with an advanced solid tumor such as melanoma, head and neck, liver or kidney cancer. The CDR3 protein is CAIPTGRNNSPLHF. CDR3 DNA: TGTGCCATCCCGACAGGGAGGAATAATTCACCCCTCCACTTT.